Detailed here is one TCR beta chain. CDR1 MNHEY and CDR2 SVGAGI come from the germline V gene. The CDR3 consists of 15 residues. Trimming took 6 bases from V and 4 from J, leaving 18 bases between them. These data originate in a study of blood T cell repertoires in COVID-19. As for the study in general: Collection of acute and convalescent COVID-19 samples took place in the United States, Italy and Spain.

Authors' processing steps: Researchers report that nucleated cell counts were estimated from reference gene primer amplification. Profiled with immunoSEQ multiplex PCR; TCRdb holds only in-frame clones, not every one. That table furnishes V, J and clone size, whereas the DNA furnished D and trimming. The data show 60,000 to 70,000 clones, roughly 80% seen once. The source material was peripheral blood. The chain combines TRBV6-5 with TRBJ1-1; TRBD1 is a possible D gene (6 bases). The sequence came from a woman aged 70-85 years with acute or convalescent COVID-19. CDR3 amino acids: CASSRSQGSGTEAFF. The CDR3 DNA is TGTGCCAGCAGCCGCTCCCAGGGGAGTGGCACTGAAGCTTTCTTT.